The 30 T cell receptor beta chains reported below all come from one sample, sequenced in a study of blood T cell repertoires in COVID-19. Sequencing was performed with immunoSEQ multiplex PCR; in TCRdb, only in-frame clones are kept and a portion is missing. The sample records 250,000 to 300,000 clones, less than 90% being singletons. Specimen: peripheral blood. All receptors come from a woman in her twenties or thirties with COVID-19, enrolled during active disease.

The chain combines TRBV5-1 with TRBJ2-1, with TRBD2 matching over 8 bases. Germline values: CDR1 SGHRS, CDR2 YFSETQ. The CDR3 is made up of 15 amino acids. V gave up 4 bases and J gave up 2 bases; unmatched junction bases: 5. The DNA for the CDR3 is TGCGCCAGCAGCCCCCGGGGGGGGGCCTACAATGAGCAGTTCTTC. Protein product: CASSPRGGAYNEQFF. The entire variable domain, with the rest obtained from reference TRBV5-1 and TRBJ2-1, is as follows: KAGVTQTPRYLIKTRGQQVTLSCSPISGHRSVSWYQQTPGQGLQFLFEYFSETQRNKGNFPGRFSGRQFSNSRSEMNVSTLELGDSALYLCASSPRGGAYNEQFFGPGTRLTVL.

The chain's CDR3 is CASSPASSSLSYEQYF. The CDR3 DNA sequence: TGTGCCAGCAGTCCCGCTAGCAGCTCCCTCTCCTACGAGCAGTACTTC. The J gene is TRBJ2-7, the V gene TRBV27, with D maybe TRBD2 (5 bases). Trimming shortened V by 5 bases and J by 0 bases, and 17 bases separated the two germline ends. The germline V gene encodes CDR1 MNHEY and CDR2 SMNVEV (reference sequence). The CDR3 is 16 residues long.

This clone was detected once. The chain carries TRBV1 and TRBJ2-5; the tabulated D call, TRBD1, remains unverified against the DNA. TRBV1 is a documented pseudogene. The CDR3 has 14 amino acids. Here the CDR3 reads CTSSYRGGQETQYF. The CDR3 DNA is TGCACCAGCAGCTACAGGGGAGGTCAAGAGACCCAGTACTTC.

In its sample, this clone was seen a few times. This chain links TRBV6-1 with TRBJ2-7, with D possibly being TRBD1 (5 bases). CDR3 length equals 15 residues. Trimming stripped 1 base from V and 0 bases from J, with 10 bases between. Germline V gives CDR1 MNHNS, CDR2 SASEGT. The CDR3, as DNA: TGTGCCAGCAGTGAAGGTGACAGATACTCCTACGAGCAGTACTTC. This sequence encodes CASSEGDRYSYEQYF.

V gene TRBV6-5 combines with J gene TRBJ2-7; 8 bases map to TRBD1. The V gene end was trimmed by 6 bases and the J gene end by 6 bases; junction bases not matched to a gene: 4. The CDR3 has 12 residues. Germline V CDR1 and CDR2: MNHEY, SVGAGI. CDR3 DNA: TGTGCCAGCAGGGAGACAGGGGTCGAGCAGTACTTC. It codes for CASRETGVEQYF.

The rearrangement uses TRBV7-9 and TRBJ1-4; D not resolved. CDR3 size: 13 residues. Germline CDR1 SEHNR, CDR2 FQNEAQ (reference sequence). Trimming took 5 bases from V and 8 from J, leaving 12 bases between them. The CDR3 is CASSPPAAEKLFF. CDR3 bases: TGTGCCAGCAGCCCCCCGGCGGCGGAAAAACTGTTTTTT.

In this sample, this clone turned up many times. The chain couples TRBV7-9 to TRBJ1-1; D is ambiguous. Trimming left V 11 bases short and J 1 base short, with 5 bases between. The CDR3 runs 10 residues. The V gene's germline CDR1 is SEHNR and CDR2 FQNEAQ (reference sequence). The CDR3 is CAAGNTEAFF. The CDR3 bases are TGTGCCGCGGGGAACACTGAAGCTTTCTTT.

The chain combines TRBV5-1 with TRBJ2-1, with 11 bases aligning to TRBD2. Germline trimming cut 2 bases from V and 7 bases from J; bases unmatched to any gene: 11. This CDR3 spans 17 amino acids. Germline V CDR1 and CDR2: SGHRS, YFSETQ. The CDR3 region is CASSFPFSGGAGNEQFF. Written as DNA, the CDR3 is TGCGCCAGCAGCTTCCCGTTTAGCGGGGGGGCGGGTAATGAGCAGTTCTTC.

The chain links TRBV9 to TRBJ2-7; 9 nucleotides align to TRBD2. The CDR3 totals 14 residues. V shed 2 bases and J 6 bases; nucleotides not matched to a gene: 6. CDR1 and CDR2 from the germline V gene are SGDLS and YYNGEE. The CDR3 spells CASSVSSGVVEQYF. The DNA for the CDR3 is TGTGCCAGCAGCGTTTCTAGCGGGGTTGTCGAGCAGTACTTC.

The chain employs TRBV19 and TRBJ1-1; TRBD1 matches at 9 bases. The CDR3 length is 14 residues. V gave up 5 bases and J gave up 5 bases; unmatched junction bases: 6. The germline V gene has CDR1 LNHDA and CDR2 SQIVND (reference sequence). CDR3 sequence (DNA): TGTGCCAGTAGTTCCGGACAGGGGAGGACTGAAGCTTTCTTT. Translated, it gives CASSSGQGRTEAFF. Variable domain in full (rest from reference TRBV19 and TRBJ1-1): DGGITQSPKYLFRKEGQNVTLSCEQNLNHDAMYWYRQDPGQGLRLIYYSQIVNDFQKGDIAEGYSVSREKKESFPLTVTSAQKNPTAFYLCASSSGQGRTEAFFGQGTRLTVV.

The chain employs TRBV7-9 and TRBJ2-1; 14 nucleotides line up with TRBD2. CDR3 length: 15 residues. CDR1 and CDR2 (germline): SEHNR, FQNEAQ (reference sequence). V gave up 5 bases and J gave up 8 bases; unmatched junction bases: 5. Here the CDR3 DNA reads TGTGCCAGCAGCCCGACTAGCGGGGGGGCCCATGAGCAGTTCTTC. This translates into CASSPTSGGAHEQFF.

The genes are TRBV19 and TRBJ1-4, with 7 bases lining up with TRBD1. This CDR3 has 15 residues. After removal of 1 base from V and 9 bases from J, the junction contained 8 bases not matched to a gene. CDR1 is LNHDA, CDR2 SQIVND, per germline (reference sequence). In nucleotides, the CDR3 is TGTGCCAGTAGTATAGCCGAGACAGGGCTTCAAAAACTGTTTTTT. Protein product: CASSIAETGLQKLFF. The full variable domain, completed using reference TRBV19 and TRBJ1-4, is DGGITQSPKYLFRKEGQNVTLSCEQNLNHDAMYWYRQDPGQGLRLIYYSQIVNDFQKGDIAEGYSVSREKKESFPLTVTSAQKNPTAFYLCASSIAETGLQKLFFGSGTQLSVL.

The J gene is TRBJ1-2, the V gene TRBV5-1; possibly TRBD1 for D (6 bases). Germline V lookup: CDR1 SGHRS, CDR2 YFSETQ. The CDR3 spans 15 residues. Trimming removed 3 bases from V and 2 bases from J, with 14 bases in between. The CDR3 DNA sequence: TGCGCCAGCAGCTGGGGGTTTGGGGGCAACTATGGCTACACCTTC. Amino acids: CASSWGFGGNYGYTF.

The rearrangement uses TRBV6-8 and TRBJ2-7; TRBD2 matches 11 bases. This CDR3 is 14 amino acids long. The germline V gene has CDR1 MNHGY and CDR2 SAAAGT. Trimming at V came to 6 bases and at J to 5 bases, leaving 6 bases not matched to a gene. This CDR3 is CASRLGTSGHEQYF. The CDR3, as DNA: TGTGCCAGCAGACTCGGGACTAGCGGCCACGAGCAGTACTTC.

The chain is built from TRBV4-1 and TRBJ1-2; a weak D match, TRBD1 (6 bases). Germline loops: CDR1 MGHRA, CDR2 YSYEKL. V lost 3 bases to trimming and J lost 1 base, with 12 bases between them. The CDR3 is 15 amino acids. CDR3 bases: TGCGCCAGCAGCCACATTGGGACAAATAACTATGGCTACACCTTC. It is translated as CASSHIGTNNYGYTF.

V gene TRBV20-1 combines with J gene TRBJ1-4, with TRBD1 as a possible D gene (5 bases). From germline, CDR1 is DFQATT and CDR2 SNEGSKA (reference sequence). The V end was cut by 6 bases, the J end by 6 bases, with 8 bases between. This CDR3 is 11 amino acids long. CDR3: CSAPRDEKLFF. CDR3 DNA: TGCAGTGCCCCCAGGGATGAAAAACTGTTTTTT.

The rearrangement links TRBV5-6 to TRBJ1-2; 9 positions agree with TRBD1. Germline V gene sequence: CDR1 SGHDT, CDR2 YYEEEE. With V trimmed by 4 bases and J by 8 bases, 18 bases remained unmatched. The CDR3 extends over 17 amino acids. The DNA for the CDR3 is TGTGCCAGCAGCCGCTGGTTTGGACAGGGGCGTCCGGGAGGCTACACCTTC. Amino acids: CASSRWFGQGRPGGYTF.

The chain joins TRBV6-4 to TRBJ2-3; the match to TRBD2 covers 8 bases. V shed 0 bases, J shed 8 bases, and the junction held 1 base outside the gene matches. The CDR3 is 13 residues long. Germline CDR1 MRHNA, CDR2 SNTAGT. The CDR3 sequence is CASSDSAGVTQYF. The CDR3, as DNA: TGTGCCAGCAGTGACTCAGCGGGGGTTACGCAGTATTTT.

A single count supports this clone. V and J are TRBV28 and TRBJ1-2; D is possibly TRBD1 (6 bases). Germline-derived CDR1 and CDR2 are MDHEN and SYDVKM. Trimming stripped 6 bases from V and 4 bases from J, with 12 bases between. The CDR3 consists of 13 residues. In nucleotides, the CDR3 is TGTGCCAGCAGGTCGGACAGCAGCTATGGCTACACCTTC. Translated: CASRSDSSYGYTF.

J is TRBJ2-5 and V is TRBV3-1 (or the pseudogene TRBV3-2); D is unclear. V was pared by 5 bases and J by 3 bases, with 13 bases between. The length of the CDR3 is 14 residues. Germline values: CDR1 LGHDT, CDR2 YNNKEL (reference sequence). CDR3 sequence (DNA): TGTGCCAGCAGCACAGACGCGTCGGAAGAGACCCAGTACTTC. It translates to CASSTDASEETQYF.

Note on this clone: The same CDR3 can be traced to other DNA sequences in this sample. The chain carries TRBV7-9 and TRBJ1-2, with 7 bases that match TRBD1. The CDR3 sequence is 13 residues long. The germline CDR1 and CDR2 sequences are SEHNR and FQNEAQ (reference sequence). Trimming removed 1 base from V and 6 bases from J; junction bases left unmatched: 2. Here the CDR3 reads CASSLGQGDGYTF. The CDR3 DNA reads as TGTGCCAGCAGCTTAGGACAGGGCGATGGCTACACCTTC.

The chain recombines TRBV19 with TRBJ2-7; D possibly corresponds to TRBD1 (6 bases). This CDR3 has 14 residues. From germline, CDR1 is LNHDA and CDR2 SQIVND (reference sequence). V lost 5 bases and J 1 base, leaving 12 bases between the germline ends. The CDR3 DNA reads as TGTGCCAGTAGTCCTATGACAGGTTCCTACGAGCAGTACTTC. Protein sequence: CASSPMTGSYEQYF.

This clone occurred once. The CDR3 protein is CASRRDRGRVRDQPQHF. The CDR3 DNA follows: TGTGCCAGCAGACGGGACAGGGGGCGCGTTCGCGATCAGCCCCAGCATTTT. The chain couples TRBV28 to TRBJ1-5, with TRBD1 matching over 12 bases. This CDR3 region has 17 residues. Trimming cost V 6 bases and J 5 bases; bases outside gene matches: 11. The germline V gene has CDR1 MDHEN and CDR2 SYDVKM.

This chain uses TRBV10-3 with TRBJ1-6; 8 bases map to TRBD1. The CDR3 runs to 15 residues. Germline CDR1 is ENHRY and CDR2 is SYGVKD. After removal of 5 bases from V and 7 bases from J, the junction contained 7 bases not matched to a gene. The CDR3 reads CAISLQGAGNSPLHF. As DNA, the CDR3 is TGTGCCATCAGTCTGCAGGGGGCGGGGAATTCACCCCTCCACTTT.

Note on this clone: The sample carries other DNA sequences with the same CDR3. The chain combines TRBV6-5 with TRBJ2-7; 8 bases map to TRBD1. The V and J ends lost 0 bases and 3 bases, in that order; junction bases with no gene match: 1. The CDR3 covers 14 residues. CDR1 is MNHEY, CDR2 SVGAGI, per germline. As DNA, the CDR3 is TGTGCCAGCAGTTACTCAGACAGGGGCTACGAGCAGTACTTC. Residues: CASSYSDRGYEQYF.

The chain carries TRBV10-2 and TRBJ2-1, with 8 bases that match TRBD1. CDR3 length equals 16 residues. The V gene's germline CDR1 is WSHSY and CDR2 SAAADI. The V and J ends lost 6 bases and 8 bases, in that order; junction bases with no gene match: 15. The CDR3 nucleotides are TGCGCCAGCAGGGAACAGGGGGGACTTACTTGGGATGAGCAGTTCTTC. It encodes CASREQGGLTWDEQFF.

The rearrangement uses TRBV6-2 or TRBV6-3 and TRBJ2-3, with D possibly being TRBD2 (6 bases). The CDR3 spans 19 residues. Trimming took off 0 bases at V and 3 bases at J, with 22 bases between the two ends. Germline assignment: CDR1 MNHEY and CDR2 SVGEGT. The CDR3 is CASSYSGGGRWTLTDTQYF. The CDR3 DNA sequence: TGTGCCAGCAGTTACTCGGGAGGTGGGAGGTGGACCTTAACAGATACGCAGTATTTT.

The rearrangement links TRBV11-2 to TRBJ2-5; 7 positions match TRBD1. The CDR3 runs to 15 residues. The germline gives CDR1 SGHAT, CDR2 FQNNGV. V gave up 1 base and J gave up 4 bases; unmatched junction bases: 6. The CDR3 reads CASSLVEGARETQYF. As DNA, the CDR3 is TGTGCCAGCAGCTTAGTAGAGGGGGCGCGAGAGACCCAGTACTTC.

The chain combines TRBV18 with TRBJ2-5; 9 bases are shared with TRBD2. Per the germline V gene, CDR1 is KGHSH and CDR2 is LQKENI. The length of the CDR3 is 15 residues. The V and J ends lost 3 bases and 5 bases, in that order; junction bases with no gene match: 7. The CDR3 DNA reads TGTGCCAGCTCACCCCCGGGCGGGGGGGCGGAGACCCAGTACTTC. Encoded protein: CASSPPGGGAETQYF.

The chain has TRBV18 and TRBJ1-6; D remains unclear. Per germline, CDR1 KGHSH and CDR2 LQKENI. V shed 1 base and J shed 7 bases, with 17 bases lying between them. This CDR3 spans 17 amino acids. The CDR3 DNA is TGTGCCAGCTCACCACGTTTCGGGGAAAACTCAAATTCACCCCTCCACTTT. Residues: CASSPRFGENSNSPLHF.